A single sample gave rise to the 11 T cell receptor beta chains below, sequenced in a study of post-analysis software for immune sequencing data. Prepared libraries of TCR beta cDNA carried unique molecular identifiers. TCRdb redid the calling of the PCR reads with MiXCR, one entry per CDR3 protein. This sample has around 440,000 distinct CDR3 sequences, with roughly 46% found just once. The antigens these receptors bind are not known. Findings of the study overall: TRBV segments more frequent in patients than in controls numbered a few and included TRBV5-6, TRBV5-1 and TRBV20-1.

Sample: blood. These receptors were obtained from a girl aged 10 to 17 with multiple sclerosis.

This chain links TRBV10-3 with TRBJ2-7, with D perhaps TRBD2 (6 bases). The CDR3 spans 14 residues. The ends were cut back, 4 bases at V and 3 bases at J, with 13 bases in the middle. Germline CDR1 is ENHRY and CDR2 is SYGVKD. The CDR3 loop is CAISGGDLIYEQYF. CDR3 nucleotides: TGTGCCATCAGTGGCGGGGACTTGATCTACGAGCAGTACTTC.

The rearrangement joins TRBV3-1 to TRBJ1-1, with 9 bases lining up with TRBD1. Germline CDR1 LGHDT, CDR2 YNNKEL (reference sequence). This CDR3 has 16 amino acids. The V gene end was trimmed by 2 bases and the J gene end by 7 bases; junction bases not matched to a gene: 11. CDR3 nucleotide sequence: TGTGCCAGCAGCCAATTGGGCCCCGGGACAGGGAGTGAAGCTTTCTTT. This gives the protein CASSQLGPGTGSEAFF.

In this sample, this clonotype turned up a few times. The chain uses TRBV5-1 and TRBJ2-7; 8 bases agree with TRBD1. The CDR3 length is 16 residues. The V segment lost 3 bases and the J segment 2 bases; nucleotides outside the gene matches: 10. From germline, CDR1 is SGHRS and CDR2 YFSETQ. The CDR3 sequence: CASSSYPGQGAYEQYF. The CDR3 DNA reads as TGCGCCAGCAGCTCTTACCCCGGACAGGGCGCCTACGAGCAGTACTTC.

This clonotype has at least ten counts. The rearrangement links TRBV29-1 to TRBJ2-7, with a tentative D call TRBD2 (5 bases). CDR1 and CDR2 (germline): SQVTM, ANQGSEA. The CDR3 length is 11 residues. V lost 6 bases to trimming and J lost 5 bases, with 11 bases between them. The CDR3: CSVATEDEQYF. DNA of the CDR3: TGCAGCGTCGCTACGGAGGACGAGCAGTACTTC.

On this clonotype itself: One junction end does not reproduce the germline sequence, and a read error may be involved. The chain joins TRBV12-3 or TRBV12-4 to TRBJ2-3; maybe TRBD2 (6 bases). This CDR3 contains 14 residues. CDR3 nucleotide sequence: TGTGCCAGCAGTTTAAGCGGGTGGGCAGATACGCGGTATTTT. It codes for CASSLSGWADTRYF.

The chain joins TRBV29-1 to TRBJ2-5, with D unresolved. The germline V gene has CDR1 SQVTM and CDR2 ANQGSEA. Trimming cost V 4 bases and J 13 bases, with 16 bases left between them. This CDR3 is 11 amino acids long. CDR3 DNA: TGCAGCGTTGCTCTCAGCAGCTACGTGTACTTC. Its protein is CSVALSSYVYF.

The chain couples TRBV28 to TRBJ2-5; 16 positions match TRBD2. The CDR3 has 16 amino acids. Germline V CDR1 and CDR2: MDHEN, SYDVKM. J was trimmed by 5 bases and V by 5 bases; bases with no gene match: 5. The CDR3 DNA reads TGTGCCAGCAGTCAGACGGGACTAGCGGGAGGGGAGACCCAGTACTTC. Protein sequence: CASSQTGLAGGETQYF.

This clonotype was seen at least ten times. The DNA for the CDR3 is TGTGCCACCAGTGCCACAGGGCCGTACAATGAGCAGTTCTTC. Residues: CATSATGPYNEQFF. The J gene is TRBJ2-1, the V gene TRBV24-1; D may be TRBD1 (6 bases). The germline V gene has CDR1 KGHDR and CDR2 SFDVKD. V was pared by 5 bases and J by 4 bases, with 11 bases between. CDR3 size: 14 residues.

In this sample, this clonotype turned up a few times. The chain couples TRBV7-3 to TRBJ2-3; D call uncertain. The germline V gene has CDR1 SGHTA and CDR2 FQGTGA. Between the trimmed V and J ends, which lost 8 bases and 5 bases, there was a span of 14 bases. The CDR3 has 13 residues. The CDR3 nucleotides read TGTGCCAGCGGGCAGTCTCTTGGAGATACGCAGTATTTT. Amino acid sequence: CASGQSLGDTQYF.

The V gene is TRBV15, the J gene TRBJ2-1, with 8 bases fitting TRBD2. CDR3 length: 15 amino acids. The J segment lost 9 bases and the V segment lost 0 bases, leaving 7 bases of the junction unmatched. The germline CDR1 and CDR2 sequences are LNHNV and YYDKDF (reference sequence). For the CDR3, the DNA is TGTGCCACCAGCAGAGATGGGAAAGCGGGAGTTGAGCAGTTCTTC. The encoded protein is CATSRDGKAGVEQFF.

With regard to this clonotype: At one end the junction does not follow the germline gene, possibly because of a read error. The J gene is TRBJ2-7, the V gene TRBV5-1; a possible D gene is TRBD1 (5 bases). Germline CDR1 is SGHRS and CDR2 is YFSETQ. The length of the CDR3 is 14 residues. This CDR3 is CASSLGAGSYEQYF. The CDR3 region has the DNA TGTGCCAGCAGTTTAGGGGCTGGATCCTACGAGCAGTACTTC.